This TCR beta chain emerged from a study of blood T cell repertoires in COVID-19 (dated by TCRdb to the early 2020s). In terms of the full investigation: Samples covering the acute and convalescent phases of COVID-19 were provided by collaborators in the United States, Italy and Spain. The prospective study material was composed of cDNA or gDNA derived from T cells, B-cell-depleted T cells, or PBMCs. Deeply sampled blood TCRbeta repertoires from subjects exposed to, actively infected with, or recovered from COVID-19 were included in the dataset. The repertoires were made available in a free public database intended to serve as a resource for research on the immune response to SARS-CoV-2. Samples were obtained from the ongoing ImmuneRACE study (first 160 participants) and from 1,000 to 1,500 subjects provided by 6 global collaborators. Sample metadata almost always included a de-identified subject ID, COVID-19 status, age in years and sex. Where available, HLA class I and class II types were obtained from metadata supplied by the sample provider rather than from assay-based typing. The study at large found these results: The amount of clinical and demographic metadata varied by source and participant and was provided uncurated.

The CDR3, from cysteine to phenylalanine, totals 14 residues. Kept here is only the CDR3 DNA, which spans 42 bases and is read in frame from base 1. A note on this clone: Its antigen remains undetermined. Base qualities are not at hand, and no much larger clone is one base apart.

Whole blood was collected in K2EDTA tubes by collaborating institutions according to the institutions' own protocols. Collaborator samples were shipped for TCRbeta analysis as frozen whole blood, isolated PBMCs, or DNA extracted from either sample type. TCRbeta CDR3 regions were amplified from genomic DNA by means of the immunoSEQ Assay, a bias-controlled multiplex PCR. Per the authors' processing: The number of nucleated cells in each sample was estimated from the amplification of reference gene primers within the assay. To quantify the absolute abundance of each unique TCRbeta CDR3 rearrangement, sequence reads were collapsed and filtered. Productive Simpson clonality was computed per sample as the square root of Simpson's diversity index over productive rearrangements. TCRdb stores this immuneACCESS table with in-frame sequences only. Part of the clones is absent; in the studies checked, under half of the shortfall reflects unresolved V genes, and no reason is known for the rest. V, J and clone size are taken as reported in that table, and D and trimming were inferred from the DNA itself. This sample holds 130,000 or so clones; 70% to 80% were observed only once. Of the sample, roughly 7.9% is held by the ten largest clones.

The V and J segments used are TRBV21-1 and TRBJ1-2; the table's D call, TRBD1, was not checked against the DNA. TRBV21-1 is designated a pseudogene. Sequencing input: peripheral blood. The clonotype originates from a human donor in a cohort sampled during active COVID-19. In nucleotide form, the sequence is TGTGCCAGCAGCCAGGGACAGGGTGACTATGGCTACACCTTC. Translated, this is CASSQGQGDYGYTF.